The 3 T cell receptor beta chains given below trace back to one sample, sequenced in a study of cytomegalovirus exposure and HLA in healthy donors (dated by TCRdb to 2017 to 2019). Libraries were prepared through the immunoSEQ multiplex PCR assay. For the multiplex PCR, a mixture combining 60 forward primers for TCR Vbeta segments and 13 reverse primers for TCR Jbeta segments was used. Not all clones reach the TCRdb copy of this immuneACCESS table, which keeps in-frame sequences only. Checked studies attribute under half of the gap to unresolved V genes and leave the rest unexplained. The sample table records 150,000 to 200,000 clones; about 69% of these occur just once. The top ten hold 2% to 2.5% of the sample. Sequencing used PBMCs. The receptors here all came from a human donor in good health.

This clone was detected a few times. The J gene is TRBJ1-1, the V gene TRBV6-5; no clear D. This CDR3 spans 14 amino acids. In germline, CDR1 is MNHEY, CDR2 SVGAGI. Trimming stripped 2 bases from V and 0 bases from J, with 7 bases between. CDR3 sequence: CASSYEFLNTEAFF. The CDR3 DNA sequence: TGTGCCAGCAGTTACGAGTTTCTGAACACTGAAGCTTTCTTT.

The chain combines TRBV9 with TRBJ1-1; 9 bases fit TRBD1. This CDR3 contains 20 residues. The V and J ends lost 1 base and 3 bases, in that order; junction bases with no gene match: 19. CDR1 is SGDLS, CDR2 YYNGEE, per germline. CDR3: CASSVCRVWTGDGGDTEAFF. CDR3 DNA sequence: TGTGCCAGCAGCGTATGCCGTGTGTGGACAGGGGACGGTGGGGACACTGAAGCTTTCTTT.

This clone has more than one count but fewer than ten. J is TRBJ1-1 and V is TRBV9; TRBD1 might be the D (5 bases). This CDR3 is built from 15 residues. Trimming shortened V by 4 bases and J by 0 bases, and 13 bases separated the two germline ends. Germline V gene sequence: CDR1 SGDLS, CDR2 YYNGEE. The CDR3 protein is CASSPSTVLNTEAFF. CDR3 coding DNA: TGTGCCAGCAGCCCCTCGACAGTATTGAACACTGAAGCTTTCTTT.